This paragraph reports one TCR beta chain. Its antigen remains undetermined. This sample is part of a study of cytomegalovirus exposure and HLA in healthy donors (TCRdb year 2017). Regarding the complete study: According to an earlier analysis of 587 of the donors, about 179 million T cells yielded 117 million unique TCR beta sequences and approximately 300 Gb of sequence data. Both class I and class II loci were covered by HLA typing, at four-digit resolution. Every repertoire in the discovery cohort had been generated on one and the same sequencing platform. The study was designed to test whether signatures of past pathogen exposure could be identified by cataloging public T cell receptors. Donor age, sex, ethnicity and CMV serostatus were collected together with the repertoire data. Because of strong linkage in the cohort, roughly five DR-DQ haplotypes were treated as single units for association and clustering. High-throughput TCR immunosequencing, statistical association of individual TCRs with disease status, and machine learning were combined to predict cytomegalovirus infection status. The study used immunosequencing to profile the T cell repertoires of under 700 subjects and linked those repertoires to cytomegalovirus serostatus. Besides the first cohort of around 700 subjects, a separate validation cohort made up of over a hundred different subjects was used. To study patterns of TCR occurrence, a later analysis re-analyzed previously published TCR beta repertoires from 666 donors and added high-resolution HLA genotyping. Roughly 290 gigabases of sequencing data and tens of millions of unique TCR sequences made up an early release that covered some 640 HLA-typed donors. In a later genetic analysis, genome-wide SNP genotypes for about 65% of the 666 donors were used, and that subset was treated as a discovery cohort. Of the roughly 400 genotyped donors, about 80% fell in the genetic ancestry cluster associated with self-reported Caucasian donors. Among about 370 genotyped donors of the cohort, an average of approximately 200,000 unique TCR beta nucleotide sequences was sequenced per donor, of which 15% to 20% were non-productive. An earlier analysis of about 600 of the donors used high-throughput TCR beta sequencing to judge whether each TCR beta V gene segment behaved as functional or pseudogenic. The later analysis used no new phenotypic data to find candidate immune exposures, relying instead on TCR beta sequences and their occurrence across donors. The number of typed donors differed by locus: about 620-630 for A, B, C, DRB1 and DQB1; some 540 for DQA1; some 610 for DPA1; and some 430 for DPB1. The paper's findings and limits, for the study overall: In this cohort, only TCR beta chains were sequenced, and detectable features were limited by the absence of alpha or paired-chain data. The only immune exposure information available for the cohort was CMV serostatus. Sequencing depth was assumed to be roughly uniform across donors in the presence/absence analyses, though that assumption may not hold. In a later analysis, several top co-occurrence clusters were reported to appear linked to parvovirus B19, influenza, CMV and Epstein-Barr virus. The sequencing pipeline was judged likely to have produced a cluster of highly shared sequence variants as a technical artifact. While some public TCRs were present in many individuals, most TCR sequences turned up only very rarely across donors. In a later analysis, TCR association rates were found to vary across HLA loci, with the most associated TCRs seen for DRB1 alleles and the fewest for HLA-C alleles. Cytomegalovirus status was reported to be diagnosed by the classifier with high specificity and sensitivity in both the original and validation cohorts. In vitro tests confirmed that a few of the cytomegalovirus-associated TCR beta chains recognize cytomegalovirus antigens. The authors suggested that the approach could potentially be generalized to other disease states and immunological phenotypes. Linkage disequilibrium might explain the correlated functional status among segregating V segments, but an unknown experimental factor could not be ruled out. Compared with equally common non-associated chains, HLA-associated TCR beta chains in a later analysis were more clonally expanded and had lower generation probabilities. Specific HLA alleles were associated with over 15,000 TCR beta sequences at a false discovery rate of 0.05 in a later analysis. An association between a missense DCLRE1C variant and V-gene and J-gene trimming of TCR beta chains was found in a later genetic analysis and replicated in an independent cohort. The study gave a list of 150 to 200 TCR beta chains associated with cytomegalovirus. According to a later analysis, most CMV-associated TCR beta chains appeared to be HLA-restricted, and the HLA associations seemed to be driven largely by CMV exposure. According to a later genetic analysis, donors in an Asian-associated ancestry cluster had fewer N-insertions in productive TCRs than the roughly 660-donor mean. A further reported finding was that TCR beta sequences accurately predicted the HLA-A and HLA-B alleles for most subjects in the first cohort. The 87-base-pair reads could not distinguish some IMGT-functional V segments, including TRBV6-2 and TRBV6-3, so those segments were excluded. When HLA alleles, especially DR and DQ, strongly co-occurred, TCR associations were difficult to assign to individual alleles. In an earlier analysis of fewer than 700 of the donors, most TCR beta V segments appeared in productive rearrangements about 90% or about 30% of the time, broadly matching IMGT annotations. Because some donors lacked HLA typing at each locus, the association tests relied only on the typed subset. The earlier analysis of around 600 of the donors excluded approximately 15 rarely observed V segments, including chromosome 9 orphons, because counts were too low.

The cohort was made up of approximately 670 healthy bone marrow donors. At the time of sampling, all cohort members were nominally healthy, though unrecorded immune exposures were likely present. The donor tested CMV seronegative and was one of the 352 seronegative cohort members. A peripheral blood sample was collected from each donor, and TCR beta sequencing was performed on peripheral blood mononuclear cells. The Qiagen DNeasy Blood Extraction Kit was used to extract genomic DNA from the blood cell samples. Taken from the germline V gene, the CDR1 and CDR2 loops are MGHDK and SYGVNS. CDR3 length: 14 amino acids, cysteine to phenylalanine. Kept here is only the CDR3 DNA, which spans 42 bases and is read in frame from base 1. V loses 6 bases at its end and J loses 4 bases; junction bases beyond the gene matches: 8. Library construction relied on the immunoSEQ multiplex PCR assay. The multiplex PCR relied on a mix of 60 forward primers for TCR Vbeta segments and 13 reverse primers for TCR Jbeta segments. Amplification of the CDR3 region of rearranged TCR beta genes was performed with a multiplex PCR assay on genomic DNA. On the Illumina HiSeq System, the amplified TCR beta libraries were sequenced as 87-base-pair reads. In the original analysis: In a later analysis, tens of millions of unique TCR beta chains were counted across the approximately 640 repertoires, and roughly 10 million of these chains were shared by at least two donors. A nearest-neighbor algorithm error-corrected the raw reads and collapsed the reads into unique sequences, merging closely related sequences to remove PCR and sequencing errors. V, D and J gene segments were assigned by aligning CDR3 sequences to IMGT reference sequences. For a sequence to be retained, a match of at least six nucleotides to both a V gene segment and a J gene segment was required. A rearrangement was called productive if the CDR3 had no stop codons and remained in frame with V and J, and every other rearrangement was called non-productive. CDR3 was defined according to IMGT convention as the region running from the second conserved V-encoded cysteine to the conserved J-encoded phenylalanine. Sequences without an unambiguous match to a single V gene segment were excluded from the earlier analysis of approximately 600 of the donors. In an earlier analysis of 587 of the donors, a V segment was called functional when productive rearrangements were above 56.7%, and segregating when the standard deviation between donors exceeded 5%. A statistical classification framework was built for diagnosing cytomegalovirus status from the catalog of TCR beta chain sequences. In a later analysis, TCR nucleotide sequences were compared against IMGT/GENE-DB human TR gene sequences so that V and J genes could be assigned. A later analysis assigned CDR3 sequences and most-parsimonious VDJ recombination scenarios with the TCRdist pipeline. In a later analysis, every TCR beta chain was defined by the combination of its CDR3 amino acid sequence and its V-gene family, and reads without a unique V-gene family were dropped. To address suspected cross-contamination and a sequencing artifact, a later analysis removed approximately 590 highly shared, low-generation-probability nucleotide sequences. A later analysis calculated a clonal expansion index for each public chain from normalized within-repertoire ranks of inferred template counts. A later analysis computed generation probabilities with a VDJ recombination model fitted to out-of-frame rearrangements, and checked the results against IGoR. A later analysis scored TCR-TCR, TCR-HLA and TCR-CMV co-occurrence with hypergeometric tests, applying a repertoire-size bias correction to TCR pairs. In a later analysis, false discovery rates were estimated by permuting HLA or CMV assignments 20 times. A later analysis grouped co-occurring TCRs with DBSCAN, adding TCRdist sequence similarity when clustering within HLA-allele-positive subsets. Co-occurrence clustering excluded repertoires with fewer than 30,000 or more than 120,000 public chains, plus five with anomalous nucleotide sharing. This is the immuneACCESS table as TCRdb keeps it, with only in-frame sequences that have V and J called. A part of the clones is gone; compared with another copy, unresolved V genes explain less than half, and the rest is unexplained. V and J calls and clone size follow that table, whereas D and trimming were derived from the DNA. This sample's table lists around 100,000 clones. The ten largest account for around 3.2% of the sample.

Specimen: PBMCs. The V and J genes are TRBV25-1 and TRBJ1-1; 7 central bases correspond to TRBD1. This clonotype originated in a man aged 35 to 55 in good health and CMV-seronegative. The DNA reads TGTGCCAGCAGGCCGACAGGGCCGGCCACTGAAGCTTTCTTT. It translates as CASRPTGPATEAFF.